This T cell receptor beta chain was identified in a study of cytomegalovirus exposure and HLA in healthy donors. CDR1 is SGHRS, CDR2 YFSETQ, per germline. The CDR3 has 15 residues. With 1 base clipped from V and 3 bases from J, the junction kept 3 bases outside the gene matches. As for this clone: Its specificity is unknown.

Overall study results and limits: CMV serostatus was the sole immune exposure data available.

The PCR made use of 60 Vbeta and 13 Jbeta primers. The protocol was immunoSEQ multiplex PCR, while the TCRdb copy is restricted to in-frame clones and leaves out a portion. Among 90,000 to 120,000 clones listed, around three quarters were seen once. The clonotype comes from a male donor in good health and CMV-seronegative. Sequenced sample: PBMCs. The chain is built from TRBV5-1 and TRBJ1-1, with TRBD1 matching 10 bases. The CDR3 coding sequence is TGCGCCAGCAGCTTGTGGGACAGGGGTTACACTGAAGCTTTCTTT. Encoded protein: CASSLWDRGYTEAFF. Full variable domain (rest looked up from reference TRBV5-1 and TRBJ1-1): KAGVTQTPRYLIKTRGQQVTLSCSPISGHRSVSWYQQTPGQGLQFLFEYFSETQRNKGNFPGRFSGRQFSNSRSEMNVSTLELGDSALYLCASSLWDRGYTEAFFGQGTRLTVV.